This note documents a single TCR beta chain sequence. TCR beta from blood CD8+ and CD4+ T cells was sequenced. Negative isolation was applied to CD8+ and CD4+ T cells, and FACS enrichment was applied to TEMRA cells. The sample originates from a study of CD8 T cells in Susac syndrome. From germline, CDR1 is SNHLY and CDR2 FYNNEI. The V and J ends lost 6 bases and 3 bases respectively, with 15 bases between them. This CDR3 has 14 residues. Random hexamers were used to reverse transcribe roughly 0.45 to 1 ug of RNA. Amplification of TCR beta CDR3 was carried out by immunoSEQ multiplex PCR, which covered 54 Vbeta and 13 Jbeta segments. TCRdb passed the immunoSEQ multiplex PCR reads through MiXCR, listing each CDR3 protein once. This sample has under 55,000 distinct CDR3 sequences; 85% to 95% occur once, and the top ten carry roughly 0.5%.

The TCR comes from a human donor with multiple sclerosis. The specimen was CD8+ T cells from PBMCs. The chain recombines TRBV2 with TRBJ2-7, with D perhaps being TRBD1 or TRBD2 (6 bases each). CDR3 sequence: CASSRGRGNYEQYF. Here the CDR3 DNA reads TGTGCCAGCAGCAGGGGACGGGGGAACTACGAGCAGTACTTC.